The rows below give T cell receptor beta chains drawn from one sample of a study of Graves' ophthalmopathy and Graves' hyperthyroidism. One entry per CDR3 protein results from TCRdb running MiXCR on the multiplex PCR reads. There are a few hundred thousand distinct CDR3 sequences in the sample; about a sixth occur only once, and around 2.4% lies in the top ten. What was sequenced was peripheral blood. Every receptor here comes from an adult woman with stable Graves' hyperthyroidism. The CDR3 runs from the conserved cysteine through the conserved F or W. The D gene is left open where the match is weak. Not all rows give a size; the values are once, few, many and, for expanded clones, a class.

J: TRBJ1-2
D: .
V: TRBV28
size: many
CDR3: CASSYDNGYYGYTF
DNA: TGTGCCAGCAGTTATGACAACGGGTACTATGGCTACACCTTC

J: TRBJ1-2
D: TRBD1
V: TRBV19
size: many
CDR3: CASCPRDRERGYTF
DNA: TGTGCCAGTTGCCCTCGGGACAGGGAGCGTGGCTACACCTTC

J: TRBJ1-2
D: TRBD1
V: TRBV28
size: many
CDR3: CASSTLTGGAGYGYTF
DNA: TGTGCCAGCAGCACACTCACAGGGGGCGCGGGGTATGGCTACACCTTC

J: TRBJ1-2
D: .
V: TRBV12-3/TRBV12-4
size: .
CDR3: CASSLGFTRGGYTF
DNA: TGTGCCAGCAGTTTAGGTTTCACTAGGGGTGGCTACACCTTC

J: TRBJ2-2
D: .
V: TRBV6-1
size: many
CDR3: CASSNYPNTGELFF
DNA: TGTGCCAGCAGCAACTACCCGAACACCGGGGAGCTGTTTTTT

J: TRBJ2-5
D: .
V: TRBV6-1
size: many
CDR3: CASSEFGGSSRETQYF
DNA: TGTGCCAGCAGTGAATTCGGAGGTAGCTCCCGCGAGACCCAGTACTTC

J: TRBJ1-5
D: TRBD1
V: TRBV10-3
size: many
CDR3: CAISGTDNQPQHF
DNA: TGTGCCATCAGCGGGACAGACAATCAGCCCCAGCATTTT

J: TRBJ2-7
D: TRBD2
V: TRBV6-5
size: many
CDR3: CASSLTSGSYEQYF
DNA: TGTGCCAGCAGTTTAACTAGCGGGAGCTACGAGCAGTACTTC

J: TRBJ1-2
D: TRBD1
V: TRBV28
size: many
CDR3: CASSDPEGGRGHGYTF
DNA: TGTGCCAGCAGTGACCCCGAAGGGGGCAGGGGGCATGGCTACACCTTC

J: TRBJ2-5
D: TRBD2
V: TRBV6-5
size: many
CDR3: CASSYSTRTSGRKTQYF
DNA: TGTGCCAGCAGTTACTCGACCCGGACTAGCGGGAGGAAGACCCAGTACTTC

J: TRBJ1-1
D: TRBD1
V: TRBV28
size: many
CDR3: CASSRTGGTEAFF
DNA: TGTGCCAGCTCTCGAACAGGGGGCACTGAAGCTTTCTTT

J: TRBJ2-2
D: .
V: TRBV14
size: few
CDR3: CASSQGSPMWELFF
DNA: TGTGCCAGCAGCCAAGGGAGCCCTATGTGGGAGCTGTTTTTT

J: TRBJ2-7
D: TRBD1
V: TRBV5-1
size: many
CDR3: CASRDGTGGTYEQYF
DNA: TGCGCCAGCAGGGACGGGACAGGGGGGACCTACGAGCAGTACTTC

J: TRBJ1-2
D: .
V: TRBV19
size: many
CDR3: CASSITAYGYTF
DNA: TGTGCCAGTAGTATCACGGCGTATGGCTACACCTTC

J: TRBJ1-6
D: TRBD1
V: TRBV27
size: .
CDR3: CASSLRGGQGLDSPLHF
DNA: TGTGCCAGCAGTTTACGCGGGGGACAGGGTCTGGATTCACCCCTCCACTTT

J: TRBJ1-1
D: .
V: TRBV4-1
size: .
CDR3: CASRRMVNTEAFF
DNA: TGCGCCAGCAGGAGGATGGTGAACACTGAAGCTTTCTTT

J: TRBJ1-5
D: .
V: TRBV29-1
size: many
CDR3: CSARLADQPQHF
DNA: TGCAGCGCCCGATTGGCCGACCAGCCCCAGCATTTT

J: TRBJ1-6
D: .
V: TRBV12-3/TRBV12-4
size: many
CDR3: CASSSQGRGFGPLHF
DNA: TGTGCCAGCAGTTCACAGGGCCGGGGGTTCGGGCCCCTCCACTTT

J: TRBJ2-7
D: .
V: TRBV20-1
size: many
CDR3: CSANDRRSAYEQYF
DNA: TGCAGTGCTAATGACCGACGGTCCGCCTACGAGCAGTACTTC

J: TRBJ2-7
D: .
V: TRBV5-1
size: few
CDR3: CASSLVGGTGLGEQYF
DNA: TGCGCCAGCAGCTTGGTGGGAGGAACAGGACTGGGGGAGCAGTACTTC

J: TRBJ1-2
D: .
V: TRBV20-1
size: many
CDR3: CSAYRTYGYTF
DNA: TGCAGTGCTTACAGAACCTATGGCTACACCTTC

J: TRBJ2-5
D: TRBD1
V: TRBV6-2/TRBV6-3
size: many
CDR3: CASSYGTGIETQYF
DNA: TGTGCCAGCAGTTACGGGACAGGGATAGAGACCCAGTACTTC

J: TRBJ1-1
D: .
V: TRBV11-2
size: many
CDR3: CASSLGYARTNHSPFEAFF
DNA: TGTGCCAGCAGCTTAGGTTATGCACGGACTAACCACTCGCCCTTTGAAGCTTTCTTT

J: TRBJ1-1
D: TRBD1
V: TRBV6-2/TRBV6-3
size: many
CDR3: CASSYPRQGSLNTEAFF
DNA: TGTGCCAGCAGTTACCCGAGACAGGGATCTTTGAACACTGAAGCTTTCTTT

J: TRBJ2-5
D: .
V: TRBV6-5
size: many
CDR3: CASSYAAWGRGETQYF
DNA: TGTGCCAGCAGTTACGCCGCGTGGGGGCGGGGGGAGACCCAGTACTTC

J: TRBJ1-2
D: .
V: TRBV4-1
size: many
CDR3: CASSYVGGKGYTF
DNA: TGCGCCAGCAGCTACGTCGGGGGGAAAGGCTACACCTTC

J: TRBJ2-7
D: TRBD2
V: TRBV30
size: many
CDR3: CAWNLPSGSRYEQYF
DNA: TGTGCCTGGAATCTTCCTAGCGGGAGTCGGTACGAGCAGTACTTC

J: TRBJ2-2
D: TRBD2
V: TRBV9
size: many
CDR3: CASSPRGRGVTGELFF
DNA: TGCGCCAGCAGCCCGCGCGGGAGGGGTGTCACCGGGGAGCTGTTTTTT

J: TRBJ2-2
D: .
V: TRBV29-1
size: many
CDR3: CSVRDTGPGELFF
DNA: TGCAGCGTCCGGGACACCGGGCCCGGGGAGCTGTTTTTT

J: TRBJ2-5
D: .
V: TRBV9
size: many
CDR3: CASSVGPEETQYF
DNA: TGTGCCAGCAGCGTAGGCCCTGAAGAGACCCAGTACTTC

J: TRBJ2-5
D: TRBD2
V: TRBV28
size: many
CDR3: CASSSAGGTQETQYF
DNA: TGTGCCAGCAGTTCGGCGGGAGGTACACAAGAGACCCAGTACTTC

J: TRBJ2-7
D: TRBD2
V: TRBV20-1
size: many
CDR3: CSAQPSGRENEQYF
DNA: TGCAGTGCTCAACCTAGCGGGAGGGAGAACGAGCAGTACTTC

J: TRBJ2-7
D: TRBD1
V: TRBV7-2
size: many
CDR3: CASSFTGVYEQYF
DNA: TGTGCCAGCAGCTTCACAGGGGTCTACGAGCAGTACTTC

J: TRBJ2-5
D: .
V: TRBV7-6
size: .
CDR3: CASSVRLQEQETQYF
DNA: TGTGCCAGCAGCGTTAGACTACAGGAGCAAGAGACCCAGTACTTC

J: TRBJ2-4
D: TRBD1
V: TRBV5-1
size: many
CDR3: CASSLGQGVAKNIQYF
DNA: TGCGCCAGCAGCTTGGGACAGGGGGTAGCCAAAAACATTCAGTACTTC

J: TRBJ2-2
D: TRBD2
V: TRBV24-1
size: few
CDR3: CATSDLAGNTGELFF
DNA: TGTGCCACCAGTGATCTAGCGGGGAACACCGGGGAGCTGTTTTTT

J: TRBJ2-2
D: TRBD1
V: TRBV9
size: .
CDR3: CASSANRGPGELFF
DNA: TGTGCCAGCAGCGCCAACAGGGGTCCCGGGGAGCTGTTTTTT

J: TRBJ2-7
D: TRBD1
V: TRBV27
size: many
CDR3: CASSEGDSLSYEQYF
DNA: TGTGCCAGCAGTGAGGGGGACAGCCTGTCCTACGAGCAGTACTTC

J: TRBJ1-6
D: .
V: TRBV20-1
size: many
CDR3: CSASTGPNSPLHF
DNA: TGCAGTGCTAGCACGGGACCTAATTCACCCCTCCACTTT

J: TRBJ1-1
D: TRBD1
V: TRBV11-2
size: .
CDR3: CASSFHRGTEAFF
DNA: TGTGCCAGCAGCTTTCACAGGGGTACTGAAGCTTTCTTT

J: TRBJ2-7
D: .
V: TRBV7-2
size: .
CDR3: CASSLGWYEQYF
DNA: TGTGCCAGCAGCTTAGGCTGGTACGAGCAGTACTTC

J: TRBJ1-2
D: .
V: TRBV28
size: many
CDR3: CASSSWFGYTF
DNA: TGTGCCAGCAGTTCGTGGTTCGGCTACACCTTC

J: TRBJ2-2
D: .
V: TRBV10-3
size: many
CDR3: CAISESGVGLVTGELFF
DNA: TGTGCCATCAGTGAGTCGGGGGTTGGCCTGGTAACCGGGGAGCTGTTTTTT

J: TRBJ2-4
D: .
V: TRBV4-1
size: many
CDR3: CASSQDTSADIQYF
DNA: TGCGCCAGCAGCCAAGATACCTCCGCGGACATTCAGTACTTC

J: TRBJ2-5
D: .
V: TRBV4-1
size: .
CDR3: CASSQDNGQETQYF
DNA: TGCGCCAGCAGCCAAGATAACGGACAAGAGACCCAGTACTTC

J: TRBJ2-2
D: .
V: TRBV29-1
size: many
CDR3: CSVPRATRSGELFF
DNA: TGCAGCGTCCCCCGCGCGACCCGGTCCGGGGAGCTGTTTTTT

J: TRBJ2-5
D: .
V: TRBV2
size: many
CDR3: CASSEMEETQYF
DNA: TGTGCCAGCAGTGAAATGGAAGAGACCCAGTACTTC

J: TRBJ2-7
D: .
V: TRBV12-3/TRBV12-4
size: many
CDR3: CASSLWGGSDYEQYF
DNA: TGTGCCAGCAGTTTATGGGGTGGGAGTGACTACGAGCAGTACTTC

J: TRBJ1-5
D: .
V: TRBV7-2
size: many
CDR3: CASIPGVRGQPQHF
DNA: TGTGCCAGCATCCCTGGGGTACGGGGACAGCCCCAGCATTTT

J: TRBJ1-2
D: .
V: TRBV29-1
size: .
CDR3: CSVLQGDYTF
DNA: TGCAGCGTTCTACAGGGAGACTACACCTTC

J: TRBJ1-5
D: .
V: TRBV19
size: many
CDR3: CASRETGDWEPQHF
DNA: TGTGCCAGTAGAGAGACAGGTGATTGGGAGCCCCAGCATTTT

J: TRBJ2-7
D: .
V: TRBV6-1
size: many
CDR3: CASSLFKGDPLYEQYF
DNA: TGTGCCAGCAGTCTATTTAAGGGGGACCCCCTCTACGAGCAGTACTTC

J: TRBJ2-4
D: .
V: TRBV4-2
size: many
CDR3: CASSQATENIQYF
DNA: TGTGCCAGCAGCCAAGCTACCGAAAACATTCAGTACTTC

J: TRBJ2-5
D: .
V: TRBV6-5
size: many
CDR3: CASRTSTGTLEQETQYF
DNA: TGTGCCAGCAGAACAAGCACGGGGACACTCGAACAAGAGACCCAGTACTTC